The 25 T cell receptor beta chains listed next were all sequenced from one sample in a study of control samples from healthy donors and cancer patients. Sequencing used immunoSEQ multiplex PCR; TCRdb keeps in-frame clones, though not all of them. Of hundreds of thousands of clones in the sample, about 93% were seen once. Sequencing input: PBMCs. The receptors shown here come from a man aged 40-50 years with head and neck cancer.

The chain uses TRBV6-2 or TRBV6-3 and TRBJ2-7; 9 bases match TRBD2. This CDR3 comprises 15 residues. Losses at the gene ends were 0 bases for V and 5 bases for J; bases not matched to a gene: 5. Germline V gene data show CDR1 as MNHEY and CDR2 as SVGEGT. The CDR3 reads CASSYSARGGHEQYF. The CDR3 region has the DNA TGTGCCAGCAGTTACTCGGCGCGGGGGGGCCACGAGCAGTACTTC.

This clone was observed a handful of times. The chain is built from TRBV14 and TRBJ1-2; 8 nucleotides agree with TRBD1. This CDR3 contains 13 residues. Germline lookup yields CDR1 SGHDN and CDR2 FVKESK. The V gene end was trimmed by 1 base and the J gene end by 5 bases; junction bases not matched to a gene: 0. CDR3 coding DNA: TGTGCCAGCAGCCAAGGACAGGGGTATGGCTACACCTTC. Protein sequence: CASSQGQGYGYTF. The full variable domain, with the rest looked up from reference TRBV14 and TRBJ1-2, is EAGVTQFPSHSVIEKGQTVTLRCDPISGHDNLYWYRRVMGKEIKFLLHFVKESKQDESGMPNNRFLAERTGGTYSTLKVQPAELEDSGVYFCASSQGQGYGYTFGSGTRLTVV.

CDR3 amino acids: CASDRDRTSGGYTF. The CDR3 region has the DNA TGTGCCAGCGACCGGGACAGGACGTCGGGGGGCTACACCTTC. The V call is TRBV6-5, the J call TRBJ1-2, with TRBD1 matching 8 bases. V gave up 8 bases and J gave up 8 bases; unmatched junction bases: 13. Germline V lookup: CDR1 MNHEY, CDR2 SVGAGI. There are 14 residues in the CDR3.

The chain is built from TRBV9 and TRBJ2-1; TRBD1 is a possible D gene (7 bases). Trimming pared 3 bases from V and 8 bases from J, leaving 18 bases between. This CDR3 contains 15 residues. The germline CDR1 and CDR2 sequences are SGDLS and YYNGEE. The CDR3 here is CASSGNGGGSDEQFF. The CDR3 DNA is TGTGCCAGCAGCGGTAACGGAGGGGGCTCGGATGAGCAGTTCTTC.

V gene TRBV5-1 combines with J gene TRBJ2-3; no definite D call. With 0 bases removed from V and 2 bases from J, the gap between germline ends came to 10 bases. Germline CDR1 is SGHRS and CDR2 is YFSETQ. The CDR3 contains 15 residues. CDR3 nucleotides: TGCGCCAGCAGCTTGGAAGGAGACATCACAGATACGCAGTATTTT. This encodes CASSLEGDITDTQYF.

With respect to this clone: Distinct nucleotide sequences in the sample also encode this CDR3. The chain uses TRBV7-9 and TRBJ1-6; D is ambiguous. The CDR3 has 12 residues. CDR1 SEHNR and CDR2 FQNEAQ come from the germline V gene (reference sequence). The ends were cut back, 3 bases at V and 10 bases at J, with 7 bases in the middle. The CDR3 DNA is TGTGCCAGCAGCTTTGAGGGATCACCCCTCCACTTT. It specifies CASSFEGSPLHF.

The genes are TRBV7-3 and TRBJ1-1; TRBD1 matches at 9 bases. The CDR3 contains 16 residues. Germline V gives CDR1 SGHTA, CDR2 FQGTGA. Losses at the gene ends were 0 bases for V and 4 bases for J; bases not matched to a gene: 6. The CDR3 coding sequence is TGTGCCAGCAGCTTAACGGGACAGGGAAGGGGCACTGAAGCTTTCTTT. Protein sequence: CASSLTGQGRGTEAFF.

The DNA for the CDR3 is TGCAGTGCTAGTACGGACGAAACCCCCTGGTCGACAGATACGCAGTATTTT. Translated: CSASTDETPWSTDTQYF. This chain connects TRBV20-1 to TRBJ2-3; D is ambiguous. V lost 3 bases and J 3 bases, leaving 22 bases between the germline ends. Germline CDR1 and CDR2: DFQATT and SNEGSKA (reference sequence). This CDR3 has 17 amino acids.

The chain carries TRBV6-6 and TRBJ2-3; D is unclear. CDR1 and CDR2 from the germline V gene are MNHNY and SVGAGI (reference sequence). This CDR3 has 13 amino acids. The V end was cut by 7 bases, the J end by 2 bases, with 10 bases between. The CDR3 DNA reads TGTGCCAGCACCCCACTCAACACAGATACGCAGTATTTT. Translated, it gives CASTPLNTDTQYF.

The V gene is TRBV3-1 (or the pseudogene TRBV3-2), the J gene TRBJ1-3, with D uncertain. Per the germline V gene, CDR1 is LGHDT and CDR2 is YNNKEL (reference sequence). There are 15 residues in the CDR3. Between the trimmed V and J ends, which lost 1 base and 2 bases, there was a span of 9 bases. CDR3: CASSQGVGTGNTIYF. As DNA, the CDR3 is TGTGCCAGCAGCCAAGGGGTAGGGACTGGAAACACCATATATTTT.

CDR3 DNA: TGTGCCAGCAGCTTGGAGGCGTTTGGGTCCTACGAGCAGTACTTC. Translated: CASSLEAFGSYEQYF. The rearrangement joins TRBV7-2 to TRBJ2-7; D possibly corresponds to TRBD2 (5 bases). Germline CDR1 SGHTA, CDR2 FQGNSA. CDR3 length equals 15 residues. V was pared by 3 bases and J by 1 base, with 13 bases between.

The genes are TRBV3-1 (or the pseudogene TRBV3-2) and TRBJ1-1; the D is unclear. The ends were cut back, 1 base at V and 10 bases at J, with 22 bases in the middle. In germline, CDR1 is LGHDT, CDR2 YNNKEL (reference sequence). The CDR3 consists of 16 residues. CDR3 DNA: TGTGCCAGCAGCCAAGGAACGGGTAATTGGAAGCGGGCAGCTTTCTTT. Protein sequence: CASSQGTGNWKRAAFF.

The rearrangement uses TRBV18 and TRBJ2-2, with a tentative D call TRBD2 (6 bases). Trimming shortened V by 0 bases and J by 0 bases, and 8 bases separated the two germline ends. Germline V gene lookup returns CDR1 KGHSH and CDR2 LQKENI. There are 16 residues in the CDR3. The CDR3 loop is CASSPPGLTNTGELFF. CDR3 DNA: TGTGCCAGCTCACCACCGGGACTGACGAACACCGGGGAGCTGTTTTTT.

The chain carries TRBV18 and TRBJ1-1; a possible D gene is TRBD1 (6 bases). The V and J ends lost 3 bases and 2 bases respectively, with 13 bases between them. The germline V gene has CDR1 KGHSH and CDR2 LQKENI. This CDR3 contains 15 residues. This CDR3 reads CASSPGQRTNTEAFF. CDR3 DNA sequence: TGTGCCAGCTCACCTGGACAGAGAACTAACACTGAAGCTTTCTTT.

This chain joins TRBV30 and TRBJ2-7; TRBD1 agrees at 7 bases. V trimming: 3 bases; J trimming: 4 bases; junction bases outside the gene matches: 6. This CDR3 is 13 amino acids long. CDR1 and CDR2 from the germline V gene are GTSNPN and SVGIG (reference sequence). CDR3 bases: TGTGCCTGGAGCTTCGACAGGGAGTACGAGCAGTACTTC. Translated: CAWSFDREYEQYF.

CDR3 in amino acids: CASSLGRGSNQPQHF. The CDR3, as DNA: TGTGCCAGCAGCTTAGGACGGGGTAGCAATCAGCCCCAGCATTTT. The chain uses TRBV13 and TRBJ1-5; unclear D gene. V was shortened by 0 bases and J by 0 bases, with 6 bases between the two germline ends. The CDR3 consists of 15 residues. Germline V gene lookup returns CDR1 PRHDT and CDR2 FYEKMQ (reference sequence).

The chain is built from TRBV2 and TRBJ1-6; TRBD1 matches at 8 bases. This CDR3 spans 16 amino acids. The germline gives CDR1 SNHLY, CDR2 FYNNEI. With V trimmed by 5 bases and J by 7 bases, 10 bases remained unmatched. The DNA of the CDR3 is TGTGCCAGCAGTTTGCTAAGACAGGGGTTGAATTCACCCCTCCACTTT. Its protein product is CASSLLRQGLNSPLHF.

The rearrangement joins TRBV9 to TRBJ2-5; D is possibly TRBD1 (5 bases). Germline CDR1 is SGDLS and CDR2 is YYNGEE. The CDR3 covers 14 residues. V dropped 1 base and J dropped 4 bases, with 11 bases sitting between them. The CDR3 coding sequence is TGTGCCAGCAGCGTATCAGGGCGAGGAGAGACCCAGTACTTC. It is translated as CASSVSGRGETQYF.

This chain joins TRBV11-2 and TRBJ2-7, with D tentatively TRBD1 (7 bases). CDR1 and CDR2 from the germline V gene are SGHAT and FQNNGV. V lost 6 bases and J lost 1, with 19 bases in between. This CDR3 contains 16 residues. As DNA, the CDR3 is TGTGCCAGCAGTTACAACTACGGGGGACAGTCCTACGAGCAGTACTTC. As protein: CASSYNYGGQSYEQYF.

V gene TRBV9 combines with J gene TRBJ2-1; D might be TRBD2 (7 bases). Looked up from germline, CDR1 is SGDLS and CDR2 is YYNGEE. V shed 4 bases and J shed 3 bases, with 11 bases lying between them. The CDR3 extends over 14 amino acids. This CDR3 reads CASSRGASYNEQFF. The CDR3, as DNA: TGTGCCAGCAGCCGGGGGGCGAGCTACAATGAGCAGTTCTTC.

CDR3 loop: CASSVKRGAPDTQYF. DNA for the CDR3: TGTGCCAGCAGCGTAAAGCGGGGGGCCCCAGATACGCAGTATTTT. The chain recombines TRBV9 with TRBJ2-3, with 9 positions matching TRBD2. Germline CDR1 SGDLS, CDR2 YYNGEE. This CDR3 is 15 amino acids long. With V trimmed by 1 base and J by 4 bases, 4 bases remained unmatched.

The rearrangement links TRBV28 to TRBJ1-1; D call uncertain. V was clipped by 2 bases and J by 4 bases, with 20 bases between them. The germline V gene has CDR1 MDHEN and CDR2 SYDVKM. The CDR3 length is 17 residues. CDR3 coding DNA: TGTGCCAGCAGTTTAAGCGCCCCCCGAAAGTTAGGCACTGAAGCTTTCTTT. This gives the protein CASSLSAPRKLGTEAFF.

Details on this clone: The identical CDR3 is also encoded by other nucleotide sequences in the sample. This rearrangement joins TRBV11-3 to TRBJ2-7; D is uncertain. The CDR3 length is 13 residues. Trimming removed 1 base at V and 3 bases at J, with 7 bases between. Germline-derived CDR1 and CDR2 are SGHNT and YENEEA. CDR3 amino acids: CASSLGQSYEQYF. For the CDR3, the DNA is TGTGCCAGCAGCTTAGGGCAGAGCTACGAGCAGTACTTC. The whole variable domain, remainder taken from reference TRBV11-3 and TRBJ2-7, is EAGVVQSPRYKIIEKKQPVAFWCNPISGHNTLYWYLQNLGQGPELLIRYENEEAVDDSQLPKDRFSAERLKGVDSTLKIQPAELGDSAVYLCASSLGQSYEQYFGPGTRLTVT.

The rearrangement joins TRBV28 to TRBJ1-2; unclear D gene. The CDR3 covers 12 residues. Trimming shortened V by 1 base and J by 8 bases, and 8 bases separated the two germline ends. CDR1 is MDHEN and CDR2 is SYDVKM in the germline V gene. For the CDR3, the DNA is TGTGCCAGCAGTTTATACACTAGGGGCTACACCTTC. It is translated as CASSLYTRGYTF.

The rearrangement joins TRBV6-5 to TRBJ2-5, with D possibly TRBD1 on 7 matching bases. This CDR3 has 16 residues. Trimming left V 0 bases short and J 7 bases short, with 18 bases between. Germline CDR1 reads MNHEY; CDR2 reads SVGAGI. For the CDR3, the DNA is TGTGCCAGCAGTTACTCCGGCAGGGGGGATGCGGGGACCCAGTACTTC. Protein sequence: CASSYSGRGDAGTQYF.